This T cell receptor (beta chain) was obtained from a study of molecular identifiers for immune sequencing clone quantification. Germline CDR1 reads LNHDA; CDR2 reads SQIVND (reference sequence). The CDR3 has 14 residues. Trimming removed 6 bases from V and 3 bases from J, with 12 bases in between. For bulk TCR libraries, previously described methods and listed TCR primers were used. MiXCR was run by TCRdb on the PCR reads, yielding one entry per CDR3 protein. The sample has over 600,000 distinct CDR3 sequences, just under 20% seen once. Worth noting for this clonotype: This may be a read error: a much more frequent sequence differs by one nucleotide.

This chain connects TRBV19 to TRBJ1-5, with D unresolved. Sequencing was done on a sample of naive CD8+ T cells from blood, with Jurkat cell RNA spiked in. Subset given: FACS-sorted CD8+CD4-CCR7+CD45RA+ naive T cells. This receptor was obtained from a human donor in good health. Some libraries in this study had Jurkat cell RNA spiked in. In nucleotides, the CDR3 is TGTGCCAGTAGCCCCGGACGGGCCAATCAGCCCCAGCATTTT. This encodes CASSPGRANQPQHF.